This entry describes one T cell receptor beta chain. Germline V lookup: CDR1 SGHTA, CDR2 FQGNSA. The CDR3 covers 15 residues. V was shortened by 1 base and J by 3 bases, with 11 bases between the two germline ends. These data are taken from a study of blood T cell repertoires in COVID-19. Study-level background: Acute-phase and convalescent COVID-19 samples originated in the United States, Italy and Spain. Sample material is recorded as cDNA or gDNA derived from T cells, B-cell-depleted T cells, or PBMCs.

Original analysis: Nucleated cell number was recorded as an estimate derived from reference gene primer amplification. Libraries were prepared by immunoSEQ multiplex PCR; TCRdb keeps only in-frame clonotypes and omits some of them. V, J and clone size derive from that table, while D and trimming were established from the DNA sequence. This table has under 200,000 clones, roughly 86% appearing once. The source of this sequence is a man younger than 35 with active or convalescent COVID-19. Source material: peripheral blood. This chain connects TRBV7-2 to TRBJ2-3, with D possibly matching TRBD2 (6 bases). In DNA form, the CDR3 reads TGTGCCAGCAGCTTAGTAGCGGCGGAAACAGATACGCAGTATTTT. Translation: CASSLVAAETDTQYF. Combining the CDR3 with reference TRBV7-2 and TRBJ2-3 gives the whole variable domain GAGVSQSPSNKVTEKGKDVELRCDPISGHTALYWYRQSLGQGLEFLIYFQGNSAPDKSGLPSDRFSAERTGGSVSTLTIQRTQQEDSAVYLCASSLVAAETDTQYFGPGTRLTVL.